The 17 T cell receptor beta chains below all came from one sample that was sequenced in a study of T cells in women clearing cervical HPV infection. Only in-frame clones appear in the TCRdb table, and some are missing; sequencing was by immunoSEQ multiplex PCR. The sample totals tens of thousands of clones; its top ten clones hold about 1.2%. The sample taken for sequencing was blood buffy coat. The receptor source for this set is a woman aged 18 to 69 with a cervical HPV16 infection that either progressed to CIN3+ or cleared (not recorded which).

Note on this clone: From the germline J gene comes the end of the CDR3, since the read stops 3 residues before it. The chain is built from TRBV19 and TRBJ2-1; D uncertain. The germline V gene encodes CDR1 LNHDA and CDR2 SQIVND (reference sequence). The CDR3 contains 12 residues. Deletions cut 5 bases from V and 4 bases from J, with 6 bases between. The CDR3 region is CASSLQYNEQFF. Partial CDR3 DNA: TGTGCCAGTAGTTTACAATACAATGAG.

On this clone itself: The DNA ends 3 residues before the CDR3 does, and the rest of the CDR3 is filled in from the germline J gene. V usage is TRBV12-5 and J usage is TRBJ2-5; 8 bases align to TRBD1. V shed 6 bases and J 1 base; nucleotides not matched to a gene: 7. The V gene's germline CDR1 is LGHNT and CDR2 FRNRAP. CDR3 length: 15 residues. The CDR3 is CASGPGQDFQETQYF. The sequenced part of the CDR3 DNA is TGTGCTAGTGGGCCGGGACAGGACTTCCAAGAGACC.

Concerning this clone itself: The CDR3 extends 3 residues past the end of the read, so its final part is completed from the germline J gene. The chain employs TRBV19 and TRBJ2-3; 7 bases align to TRBD2. From germline, CDR1 is LNHDA and CDR2 SQIVND (reference sequence). The CDR3 consists of 14 residues. The J segment lost 3 bases and the V segment lost 5 bases, leaving 5 bases of the junction unmatched. The CDR3: CASSGRRETDTQYF. The covered CDR3 bases are TGTGCCAGTAGTGGTCGGCGGGAGACAGATACG.

CDR3 amino acids: CASSQVAGGETQYF. CDR3 DNA (partial): TGTGCCAGCAGCCAAGTAGCGGGAGGGGAGACG. The J gene is TRBJ2-3, the V gene TRBV14; 11 bases align to TRBD2. The read gets to within 3 residues of the CDR3 end, and the germline J gene fills in the rest. There are 14 residues in the CDR3. Germline-derived CDR1 and CDR2 are SGHDN and FVKESK.

As concerns this clone: The read falls 3 residues short of the CDR3 end, and the missing part is taken from the germline J gene. The rearrangement links TRBV5-4 to TRBJ2-5, with 14 positions matching TRBD2. With V trimmed by 4 bases and J by 3 bases, 5 bases remained unmatched. Germline V lookup: CDR1 SGHNT, CDR2 YYREEE (reference sequence). This CDR3 has 16 amino acids. The chain's CDR3 is CASSAGTSGGKETQYF. Partial CDR3 DNA: TGTGCCAGCAGCGCCGGGACTAGCGGGGGTAAAGAGACC.

Comment on this clone: Read data end 3 residues before the CDR3 end; the end is taken from the germline J gene. The chain employs TRBV7-3 and TRBJ2-2; D gene uncertain. Germline assignment: CDR1 SGHTA and CDR2 FQGTGA. This CDR3 has 13 residues. V was cut by 4 bases and J by 5 bases, with 8 bases left in between. Partial CDR3 DNA: TGTGCCAGCAGCTCCTCCTCGACCGGGGAG. Its protein is CASSSSSTGE. The whole CDR3 reads CASSSSSTGELFF.

Note on this clone: From the germline J gene comes the end of the CDR3, since the read stops 3 residues before it. V and J are TRBV20-1 and TRBJ2-4, with unresolved D. The V end lost 5 bases, the J end lost 4 bases, and 15 bases lay between the germline ends. Germline assignment: CDR1 DFQATT and CDR2 SNEGSKA (reference sequence). This CDR3 region has 14 residues. This CDR3 is CSAGVQLRKNIQYF. The part of the CDR3 DNA that was read is TGCAGTGCTGGCGTACAGCTAAGAAAAAACATT.

A remark on this clone: The DNA ends 3 residues before the CDR3 does, and the rest of the CDR3 is filled in from the germline J gene. The genes are TRBV2 and TRBJ2-6; 10 bases are shared with TRBD2. The CDR3 runs to 18 residues. The germline V gene encodes CDR1 SNHLY and CDR2 FYNNEI. Trimming removed 7 bases from V and 4 bases from J; junction bases left unmatched: 13. This chain's CDR3 is CASKRLAGDPPGANVLTF. The part of the CDR3 DNA that was read is TGTGCCAGCAAAAGGCTAGCGGGGGACCCGCCCGGGGCCAACGTC.

Concerning this clone: The read terminates 3 residues ahead of where the CDR3 ends, so the germline J gene completes it. The V call is TRBV3-1 (or the pseudogene TRBV3-2), the J call TRBJ2-5; 7 bases align to TRBD1. The V gene's germline CDR1 is LGHDT and CDR2 YNNKEL (reference sequence). V trimming: 9 bases; J trimming: 2 bases; junction bases outside the gene matches: 6. This CDR3 is 13 amino acids long. CDR3 amino acids: CASSDRAQETQYF. Partial CDR3 DNA: TGTGCCAGTTCTGACAGGGCGCAAGAGACC.

In the case of this clone: Read sequence stops 3 residues before the CDR3 end, and the germline J gene provides the missing end. The chain carries TRBV19 and TRBJ2-7; TRBD2 aligns across 8 bases. V lost 5 bases to trimming and J lost 4 bases; unmatched junction nucleotides: 16. The CDR3 contains 17 residues. In germline, CDR1 is LNHDA, CDR2 SQIVND (reference sequence). CDR3 DNA (partial): TGTGCCAGTAGTCAAATTTCACCGGGACTAGGATATTACGAG. Translated, it gives CASSQISPGLGYYE. Given in full, the CDR3 is CASSQISPGLGYYEQYF. Full variable domain (rest looked up from reference TRBV19 and TRBJ2-7): DGGITQSPKYLFRKEGQNVTLSCEQNLNHDAMYWYRQDPGQGLRLIYYSQIVNDFQKGDIAEGYSVSREKKESFPLTVTSAQKNPTAFYLCASSQISPGLGYYEQYFGPGTRLTVT.

Worth noting for this clone: The sequence runs out 3 residues before the end of the CDR3; the remainder is reconstructed from the germline J gene. This chain links TRBV19 with TRBJ2-1, with D maybe TRBD2 (5 bases). Trimming took off 6 bases at V and 2 bases at J, with 11 bases between the two ends. The CDR3 is 14 residues long. Germline values: CDR1 LNHDA, CDR2 SQIVND (reference sequence). The CDR3 reads CASSIGEAYNEQFF. The covered CDR3 bases are TGTGCCAGTAGCATCGGGGAAGCCTACAATGAG.

Concerning this clone: The read stops 3 residues short of the end of the CDR3; the missing end is completed from the germline J gene. This chain connects TRBV6-1 to TRBJ1-2; D perhaps matches TRBD1 (6 bases). Germline CDR1 and CDR2: MNHNS and SASEGT. V lost 1 base, J lost 3 bases, and 12 bases lay in between. This CDR3 is built from 15 residues. Incomplete CDR3 DNA: TGTGCCAGCAGTGAAGGTTTTGCAGGGGACTATGGC. Amino acid sequence: CASSEGFAGDYG. The full CDR3 reads CASSEGFAGDYGYTF.

Incomplete CDR3 DNA: TGTGCCAGCAGTTACTCGTCCGGGGTTTTCTATGGC. It encodes CASSYSSGVFYG. In full, the CDR3 is CASSYSSGVFYGYTF. V is TRBV6-2 or TRBV6-3 and J is TRBJ1-2; no clear D. The read halts 3 residues ahead of the CDR3 end, with the missing end drawn from the germline J gene. Trimming left V 0 bases short and J 4 bases short, with 12 bases between. CDR1 is MNHEY, CDR2 SVGEGT, per germline. CDR3 length equals 15 residues.

Of note for this clone: The observed sequence ends 3 residues before the CDR3 terminus, with the missing tail filled in from the germline J gene. The V call is TRBV5-4, the J call TRBJ2-1; 10 bases map to TRBD2. The CDR3 runs to 14 residues. Looked up from germline, CDR1 is SGHNT and CDR2 is YYREEE (reference sequence). The ends lost 2 bases at V and 6 bases at J; junction bases unmatched: 2. The CDR3: CASSLAGGTNEQFF. The DNA read from the CDR3 is TGTGCCAGCAGCTTAGCGGGGGGGACCAATGAG. The full variable domain, rest sourced from reference TRBV5-4 and TRBJ2-1, is ETGVTQSPTHLIKTRGQQVTLRCSSQSGHNTVSWYQQALGQGPQFIFQYYREEENGRGNFPPRFSGLQFPNYSSELNVNALELDDSALYLCASSLAGGTNEQFFGPGTRLTVL.

Points on this clone: The CDR3 is cut off 3 residues early in the read; its end comes from the germline J gene. This chain links TRBV18 with TRBJ2-2; 7 positions match TRBD1. V shed 2 bases and J 0 bases; nucleotides not matched to a gene: 0. Germline values: CDR1 KGHSH, CDR2 LQKENI. This CDR3 is built from 15 residues. The sequenced part of the CDR3 DNA is TGTGCCAGCTCACCAGGGACAGCGAACACCGGGGAG. It yields the protein CASSPGTANTGE. The CDR3 in its entirety is CASSPGTANTGELFF.

Concerning this clone itself: The DNA ends 3 residues before the CDR3 does, and the rest of the CDR3 is filled in from the germline J gene. This chain links TRBV6-1 with TRBJ2-3, with TRBD1 identical over 7 bases. The CDR3 runs to 16 residues. Trimming removed 4 bases from V and 0 bases from J; junction bases left unmatched: 7. Germline loops: CDR1 MNHNS, CDR2 SASEGT. CDR3 residues: CASSAPGGTSTDTQYF. Incomplete CDR3 DNA: TGTGCCAGCAGTGCCCCAGGGGGTACTAGCACAGATACG.

About this clone itself: The read gets to within 3 residues of the CDR3 end, and the germline J gene fills in the rest. The rearrangement joins TRBV29-1 to TRBJ1-2; 8 nucleotides match TRBD1. The V and J ends lost 6 bases and 7 bases, in that order; junction bases with no gene match: 10. In germline, CDR1 is SQVTM, CDR2 ANQGSEA. CDR3 length equals 13 residues. CDR3 residues: CSVRDRGTGGYTF. Incomplete CDR3 DNA: TGCAGCGTCCGCGACAGGGGCACAGGTGGC.